This T cell receptor (beta chain) is from a study of immune evolution from preneoplasia to lung adenocarcinoma. Two lung cancer pathologists independently confirmed each histologic diagnosis. This clone was counted once. This CDR3 contains 15 residues. Germline V gene sequence: CDR1 SGHDT, CDR2 YYEEEE. Unmatched junction bases numbered 4, after V lost 0 bases and J lost 3 bases. The repertoire was sequenced with immunoSEQ multiplex PCR; TCRdb's copy has only in-frame clones and lacks some. The sample holds roughly 4,700 clones, 88% seen once. The chain recombines TRBV5-6 with TRBJ1-2, with TRBD1 matching over 8 bases. This receptor was obtained from a person in their 70s with lung adenocarcinoma. What was sequenced was FFPE atypical adenomatous hyperplasia tissue from the lung. The subset: atypical adenomatous hyperplasia (AAH), lung preneoplasia. The CDR3 coding sequence is TGTGCCAGCAGCTTGGCCTTGACAGGGGACTATGGCTACACCTTC. It codes for CASSLALTGDYGYTF.